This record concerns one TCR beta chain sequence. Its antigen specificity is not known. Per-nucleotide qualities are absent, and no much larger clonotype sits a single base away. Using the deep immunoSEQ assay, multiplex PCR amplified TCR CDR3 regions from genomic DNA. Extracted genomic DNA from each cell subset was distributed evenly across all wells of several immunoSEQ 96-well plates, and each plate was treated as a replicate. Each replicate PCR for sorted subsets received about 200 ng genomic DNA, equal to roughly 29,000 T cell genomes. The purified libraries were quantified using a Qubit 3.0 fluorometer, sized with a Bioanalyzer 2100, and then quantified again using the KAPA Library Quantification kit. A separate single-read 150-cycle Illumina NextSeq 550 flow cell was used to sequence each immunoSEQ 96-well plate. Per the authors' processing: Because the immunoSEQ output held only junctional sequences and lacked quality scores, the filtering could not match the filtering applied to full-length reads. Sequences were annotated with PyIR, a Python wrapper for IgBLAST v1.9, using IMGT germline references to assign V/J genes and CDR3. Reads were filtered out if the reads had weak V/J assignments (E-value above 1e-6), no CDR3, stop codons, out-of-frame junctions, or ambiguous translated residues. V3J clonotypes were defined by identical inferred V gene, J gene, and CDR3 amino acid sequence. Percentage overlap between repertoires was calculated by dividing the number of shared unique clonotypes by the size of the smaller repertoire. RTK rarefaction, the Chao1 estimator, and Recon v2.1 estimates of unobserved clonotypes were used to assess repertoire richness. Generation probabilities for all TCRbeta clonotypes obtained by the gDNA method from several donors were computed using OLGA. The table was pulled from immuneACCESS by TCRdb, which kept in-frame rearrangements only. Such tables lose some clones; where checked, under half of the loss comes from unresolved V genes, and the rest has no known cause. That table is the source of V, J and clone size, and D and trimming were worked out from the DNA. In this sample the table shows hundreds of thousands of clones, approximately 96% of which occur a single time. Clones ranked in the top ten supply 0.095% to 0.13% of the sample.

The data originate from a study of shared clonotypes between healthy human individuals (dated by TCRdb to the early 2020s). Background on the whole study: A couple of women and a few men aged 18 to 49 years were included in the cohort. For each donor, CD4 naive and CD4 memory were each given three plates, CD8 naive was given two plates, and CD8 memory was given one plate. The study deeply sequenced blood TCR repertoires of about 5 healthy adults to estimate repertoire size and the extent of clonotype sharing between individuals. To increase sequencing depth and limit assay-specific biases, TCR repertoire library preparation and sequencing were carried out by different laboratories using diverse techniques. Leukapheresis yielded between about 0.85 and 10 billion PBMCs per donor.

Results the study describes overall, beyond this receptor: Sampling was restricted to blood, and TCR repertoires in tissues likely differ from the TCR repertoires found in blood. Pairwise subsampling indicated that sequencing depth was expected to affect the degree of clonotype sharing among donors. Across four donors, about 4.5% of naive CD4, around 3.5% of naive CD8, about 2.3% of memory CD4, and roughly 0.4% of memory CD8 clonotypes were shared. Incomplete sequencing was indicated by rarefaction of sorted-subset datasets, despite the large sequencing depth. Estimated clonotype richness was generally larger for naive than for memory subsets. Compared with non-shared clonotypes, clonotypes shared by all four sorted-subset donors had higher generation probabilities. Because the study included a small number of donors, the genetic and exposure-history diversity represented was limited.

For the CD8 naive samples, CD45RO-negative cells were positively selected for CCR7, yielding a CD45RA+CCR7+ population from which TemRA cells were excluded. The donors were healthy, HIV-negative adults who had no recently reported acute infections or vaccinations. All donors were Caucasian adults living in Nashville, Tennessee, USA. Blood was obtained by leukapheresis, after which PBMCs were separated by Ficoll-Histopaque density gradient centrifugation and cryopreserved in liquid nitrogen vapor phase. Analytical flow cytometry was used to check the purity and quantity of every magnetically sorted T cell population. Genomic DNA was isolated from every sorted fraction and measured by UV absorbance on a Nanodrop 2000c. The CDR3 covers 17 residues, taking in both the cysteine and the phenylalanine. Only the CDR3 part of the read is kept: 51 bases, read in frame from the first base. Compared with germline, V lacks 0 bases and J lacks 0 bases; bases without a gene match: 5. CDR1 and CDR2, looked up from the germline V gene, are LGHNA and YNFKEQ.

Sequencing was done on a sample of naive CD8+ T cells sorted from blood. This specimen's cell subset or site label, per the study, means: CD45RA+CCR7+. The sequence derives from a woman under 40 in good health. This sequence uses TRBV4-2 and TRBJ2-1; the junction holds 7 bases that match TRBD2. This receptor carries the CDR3 CASSQDAGESSYNEQFF. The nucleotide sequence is TGTGCCAGCAGCCAAGATGCGGGGGAGAGCTCCTACAATGAGCAGTTCTTC.